This T cell receptor (beta chain) derives from a study of cytomegalovirus exposure and HLA in healthy donors (TCRdb year 2017). A note on the overall study: According to an earlier analysis of 587 of the donors, about 179 million T cells yielded roughly 110 million unique TCR beta sequences and 276 Gb of sequence data. An early release covering 550 to 700 HLA-typed donors comprised around 300 gigabases of sequencing data and around 80 million unique TCR sequences. Among the roughly 370 genotyped donors, around 81% belonged to the genetic ancestry cluster associated with self-reported Caucasian donors. The study was designed to test whether signatures of past pathogen exposure could be identified by cataloging public T cell receptors. Using immunosequencing, the study profiled T cell repertoires from 640 or so subjects and related those repertoires to cytomegalovirus serostatus. A separate validation cohort of roughly 120 different subjects was used in addition to the approximately 640-subject first cohort. To predict cytomegalovirus infection status, the study combined high-throughput TCR immunosequencing, statistical association of individual TCRs with disease status, and machine learning. A later analysis re-analyzed previously published TCR beta repertoires from 600 to 850 donors and added high-resolution HLA genotyping to study TCR occurrence patterns. In the later analysis, no new phenotypic data were used to find candidate immune exposures; instead, reliance was placed on TCR beta sequences and their occurrence across donors. In an earlier analysis of roughly 600 of the donors, high-throughput TCR beta sequencing was used to judge whether each TCR beta V gene segment behaved as functional or pseudogenic. Donor age, sex, ethnicity and CMV serostatus were compiled together with the repertoire data. A later genetic analysis used genome-wide SNP genotypes for about 65% of the roughly 700 donors, treating that subset as a discovery cohort. All discovery cohort repertoires had been generated using a single sequencing platform. Class I and class II HLA loci were covered by the typing at four-digit resolution. Typing coverage differed by locus: A, B, C, DRB1 and DQB1 were typed in about 629-640 donors, DQA1 in 500 to 550, DPA1 in approximately 610, and DPB1 in just under 490. Five DR-DQ haplotypes were handled as single units for association and clustering because linkage in the cohort was strong. Among 300 to 450 genotyped donors of the cohort, an average of about 240,000 unique TCR beta nucleotide sequences were sequenced per donor, roughly a sixth of them non-productive.

Here is what the overall study found, with its caveats: Several of the top co-occurrence clusters appeared to be linked to parvovirus B19, influenza, CMV and Epstein-Barr virus, according to a later analysis. In a later analysis, the rate of TCR association differed among HLA loci, with DRB1 alleles having the most associated TCRs and HLA-C alleles having the fewest. Compared with the roughly 600-donor mean, donors in an Asian-associated ancestry cluster had fewer N-insertions in productive TCRs, according to a later genetic analysis. When HLA alleles, especially DR and DQ, strongly co-occurred, attributing TCR associations to individual alleles was difficult. A total of fewer than 200 TCR beta chains were listed by the study as associated with cytomegalovirus. Some IMGT-functional V segments, including TRBV6-2 and TRBV6-3, could not be distinguished by the 87-base-pair reads and were therefore excluded. The only immune exposure information available for the cohort was CMV serostatus. At a false discovery rate of 0.05, a later analysis linked 16,000 or so TCR beta sequences to specific HLA alleles. According to the authors, the approach could potentially be generalized to other disease states and immunological phenotypes. The earlier analysis of 587 of the donors excluded some 15 rarely observed V segments, including chromosome 9 orphons, because counts were too low. Linkage disequilibrium might explain the correlated functional status among segregating V segments, but an unknown experimental factor could not be excluded. A later analysis found that most CMV-associated TCR beta chains appeared HLA-restricted, with HLA associations seemingly driven largely by CMV exposure. Most TCR sequences were seen in very few donors, while some public TCRs were found in many individuals. A later analysis found that HLA-associated TCR beta chains were more clonally expanded and had lower generation probabilities than equally common non-associated chains. Cytomegalovirus status was reported to be diagnosed by the classifier with high specificity and sensitivity in both the original and validation cohorts. A further reported finding was that TCR beta sequences accurately predicted the HLA-A and HLA-B alleles for most subjects in the first cohort. Sequencing depth was assumed to be roughly uniform across donors in the presence/absence analyses, though that assumption may not hold. In an earlier analysis of some 640 of the donors, most TCR beta V segments were observed in productive rearrangements about 87% or about 30% of the time, broadly matching IMGT annotations. A later genetic analysis associated a missense DCLRE1C variant with V-gene and J-gene trimming of TCR beta chains, and an independent cohort replicated the association. In vitro tests confirmed that a few of the cytomegalovirus-associated TCR beta chains recognize cytomegalovirus antigens. In this cohort, only TCR beta chains were sequenced, and detectable features were limited by the absence of alpha or paired-chain data. A cluster of highly shared sequence variants was judged likely to represent a technical artifact of the sequencing pipeline. HLA typing was unavailable for some donors at each locus, so association tests used only the typed subset.

The library was built by means of the immunoSEQ multiplex PCR assay. The multiplex PCR relied on a mix of 60 forward primers for TCR Vbeta segments and 13 reverse primers for TCR Jbeta segments. Amplification of the CDR3 region of rearranged TCR beta genes was performed with a multiplex PCR assay on genomic DNA. The Illumina HiSeq System was used to sequence the amplified TCR beta libraries as 87-base-pair reads. In the original analysis: Across the 670 or so repertoires, a later analysis counted 80 million or so unique TCR beta chains, some 11 million of which were shared by at least two donors. Raw reads were error-corrected and collapsed into unique sequences by a nearest-neighbor algorithm in which closely related sequences were merged to remove PCR and sequencing errors. Alignment of CDR3 sequences to IMGT reference sequences was used to assign V, D and J gene segments. For a sequence to be retained, at least a six-nucleotide match to both a V gene segment and a J gene segment was required. A rearrangement was called productive if the CDR3 had no stop codons and remained in frame with V and J, and every other rearrangement was called non-productive. CDR3 was defined by IMGT convention, running from the second conserved V-encoded cysteine to the conserved J-encoded phenylalanine. In an earlier analysis of approximately 500 of the donors, sequences lacking an unambiguous match to a single V gene segment were excluded. In an earlier analysis of several hundred of the donors, V segments were called functional above 56.7% productive rearrangements and were called segregating when the between-donor standard deviation exceeded 5%. A statistical classification framework was built for diagnosing cytomegalovirus status from the catalog of TCR beta chain sequences. V and J gene assignment, in a later analysis, came from comparing TCR nucleotide sequences with IMGT/GENE-DB human TR gene sequences. Using the TCRdist pipeline, a later analysis assigned CDR3 sequences along with most-parsimonious VDJ recombination scenarios. A later analysis defined each TCR beta chain by its CDR3 amino acid sequence plus V-gene family, and excluded reads lacking a unique V-gene family. A later analysis removed 550 to 700 highly shared, low-generation-probability nucleotide sequences to deal with suspected cross-contamination and a sequencing artifact. A later analysis calculated a clonal expansion index for each public chain from normalized within-repertoire ranks of inferred template counts. A later analysis computed generation probabilities with a VDJ recombination model fitted to out-of-frame rearrangements, and checked the results against IGoR. Hypergeometric tests were used in a later analysis to score TCR-TCR, TCR-HLA and TCR-CMV co-occurrence, with a repertoire-size bias correction applied to the TCR pairs. To estimate false discovery rates, a later analysis permuted the HLA or CMV assignments 20 times. A later analysis grouped co-occurring TCRs with DBSCAN, adding TCRdist sequence similarity when clustering within HLA-allele-positive subsets. Repertoires with fewer than 30,000 or more than 120,000 public chains, plus five repertoires with anomalous nucleotide sharing, were excluded from co-occurrence clustering. TCRdb mirrors the immuneACCESS table, restricted to in-frame sequences. Some clones are absent from its copies; in checked studies, under half trace to an unresolved V gene, and the reason for the others is unknown. Clone size and V and J calls were adopted from that table, with D and trimming inferred from the DNA. The table for this sample lists 65,000 to 80,000 clones; under 80% of them were counted only once. Of the sample, 7.5% to 9.5% is held by the ten largest clones.

The germline ends are 4 bases apart after V is trimmed by 0 bases and J by 4 bases. CDR1 and CDR2, looked up from the germline V gene, are SQVTM and ANQGSEA. From the cysteine through the phenylalanine, the CDR3 covers 12 amino acids. CDR3 DNA is the only sequence kept; it has 36 bases, read in frame from the first base. Worth noting for this clone: Its antigen target is currently unknown. Qualities for individual bases were not recorded, and no much larger clone is one base off.

The cohort was made up of 500 to 850 healthy bone marrow donors. Cohort members were all nominally healthy when sampled, although unrecorded immune exposures were likely present. The donor tested CMV seropositive, placing the donor among the 250 to 350 seropositive members of the cohort. A peripheral blood sample was collected from each donor, and TCR beta sequencing was performed on peripheral blood mononuclear cells. The Qiagen DNeasy Blood Extraction Kit was used to extract genomic DNA from the blood cell samples. The chain links TRBV29-1 with TRBJ2-1; the D gene is not confidently resolved. Sequenced sample: PBMCs. This receptor was obtained from a man aged 40-49 years in good health and CMV-seropositive. The CDR3 in this case is CSVEDLYNEQFF. The DNA reads TGCAGCGTTGAAGATCTTTACAATGAGCAGTTCTTC.